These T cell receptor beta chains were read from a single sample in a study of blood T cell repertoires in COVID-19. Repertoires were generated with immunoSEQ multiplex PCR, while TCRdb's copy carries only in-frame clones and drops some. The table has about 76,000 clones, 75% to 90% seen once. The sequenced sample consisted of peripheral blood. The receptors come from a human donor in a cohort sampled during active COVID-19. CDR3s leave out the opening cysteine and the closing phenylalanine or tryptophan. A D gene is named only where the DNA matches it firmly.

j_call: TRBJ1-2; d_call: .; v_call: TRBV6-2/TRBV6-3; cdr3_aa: ASSYLQRDNYGYT
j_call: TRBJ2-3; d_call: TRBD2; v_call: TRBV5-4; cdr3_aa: ASIPSFGGGRSDTQY
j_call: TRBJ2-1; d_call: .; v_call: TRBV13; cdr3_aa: ATFTGGRSYNEQF
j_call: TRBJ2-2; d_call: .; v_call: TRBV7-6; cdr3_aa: ASSLDLTTGELF
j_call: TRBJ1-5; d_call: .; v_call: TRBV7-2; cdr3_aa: ASSPDKNQPQH
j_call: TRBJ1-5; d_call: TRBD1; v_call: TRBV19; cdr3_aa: ASSISIRGRGQPQH
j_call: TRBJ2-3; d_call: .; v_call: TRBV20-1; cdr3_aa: SASQGDTQY
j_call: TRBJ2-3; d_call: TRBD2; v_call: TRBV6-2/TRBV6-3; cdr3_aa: ASSYSGGITDTQY
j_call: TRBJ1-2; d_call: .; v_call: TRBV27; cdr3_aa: ASTARGGRGYT
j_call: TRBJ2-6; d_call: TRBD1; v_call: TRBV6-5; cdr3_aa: ASSWTGGSGANVLT
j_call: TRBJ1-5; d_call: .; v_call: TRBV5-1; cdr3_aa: ASSYGSNQPQH
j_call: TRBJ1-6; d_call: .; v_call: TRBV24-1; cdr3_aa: ATSDLGPPRH
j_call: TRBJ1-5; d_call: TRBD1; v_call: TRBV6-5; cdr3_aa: ASRPDRVGNQPQH
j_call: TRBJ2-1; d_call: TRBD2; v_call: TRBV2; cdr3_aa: ASSEGGGRAYNEQF
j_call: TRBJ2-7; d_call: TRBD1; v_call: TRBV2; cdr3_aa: ASSFDRGAPYEQY
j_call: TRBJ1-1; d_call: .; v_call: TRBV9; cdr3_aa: ASSYVDSYTEAF
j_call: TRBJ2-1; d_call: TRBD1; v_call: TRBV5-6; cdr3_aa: ASSLDVGQGFHNEQF
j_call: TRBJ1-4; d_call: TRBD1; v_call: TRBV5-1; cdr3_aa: ASRGQDSLNEKLF
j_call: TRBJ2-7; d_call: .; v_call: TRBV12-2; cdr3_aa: ASRFETVTEAYEQY
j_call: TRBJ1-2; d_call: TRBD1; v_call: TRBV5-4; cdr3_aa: ASSLGGWTGGKDGYT
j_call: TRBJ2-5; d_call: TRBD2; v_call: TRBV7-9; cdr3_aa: ASSRPGLGGGETQY
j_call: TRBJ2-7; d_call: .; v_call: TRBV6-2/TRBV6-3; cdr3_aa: ASSRTGAYEQY
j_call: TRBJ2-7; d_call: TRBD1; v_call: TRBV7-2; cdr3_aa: ASSPGQAADEQY
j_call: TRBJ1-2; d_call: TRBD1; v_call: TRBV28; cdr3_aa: ASTRTGMGYGYT
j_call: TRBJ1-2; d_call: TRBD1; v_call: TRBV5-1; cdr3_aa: ASSLGQGPYGYT
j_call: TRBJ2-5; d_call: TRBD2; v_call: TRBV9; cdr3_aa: ASSASTSGAETQY
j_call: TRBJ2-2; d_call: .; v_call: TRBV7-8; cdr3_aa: ASSLVGAGDTGELF
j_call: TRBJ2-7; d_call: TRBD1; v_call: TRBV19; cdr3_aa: ASSIGDRGNEQY
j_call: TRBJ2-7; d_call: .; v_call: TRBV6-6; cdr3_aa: ASSPSGIYEQY
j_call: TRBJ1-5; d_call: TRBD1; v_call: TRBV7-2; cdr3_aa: ASDRGHQPQH
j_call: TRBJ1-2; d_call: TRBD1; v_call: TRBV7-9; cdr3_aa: ASSSTGTGLLWYGYT
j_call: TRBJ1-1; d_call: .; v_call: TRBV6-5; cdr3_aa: ASTVGAGVNTEAF
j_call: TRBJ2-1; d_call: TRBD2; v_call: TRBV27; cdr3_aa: ASSFRRGGNEQF
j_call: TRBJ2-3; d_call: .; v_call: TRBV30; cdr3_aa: AWSALDRTDTQY
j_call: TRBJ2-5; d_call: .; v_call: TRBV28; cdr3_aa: ASSLGRGEDSGSEETQY
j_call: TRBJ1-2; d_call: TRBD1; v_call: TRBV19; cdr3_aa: ASSIGSGTGRFGYT
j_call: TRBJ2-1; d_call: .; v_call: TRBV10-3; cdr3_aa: AISGAGAAGGSYNEQF
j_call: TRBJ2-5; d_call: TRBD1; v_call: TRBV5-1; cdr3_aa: ASTGQGWETQY
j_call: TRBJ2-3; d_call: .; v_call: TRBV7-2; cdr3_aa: ASSQGGGTDTQY
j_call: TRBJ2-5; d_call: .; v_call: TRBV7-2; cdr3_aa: ASSLGLEGWETQY
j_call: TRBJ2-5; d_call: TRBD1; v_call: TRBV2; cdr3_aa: ASTGQKETQY
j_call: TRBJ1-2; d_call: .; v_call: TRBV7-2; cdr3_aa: ASTLSGGGYT
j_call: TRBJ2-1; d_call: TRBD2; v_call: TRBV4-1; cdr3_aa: ASSRAAKLAGGKEQF
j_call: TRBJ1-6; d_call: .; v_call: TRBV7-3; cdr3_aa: ASSLGSSGNSPLH
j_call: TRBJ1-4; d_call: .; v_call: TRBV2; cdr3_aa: ASVVAGTNEKLF
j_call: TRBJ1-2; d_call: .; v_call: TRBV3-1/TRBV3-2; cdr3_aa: ASSQDTGENGYT
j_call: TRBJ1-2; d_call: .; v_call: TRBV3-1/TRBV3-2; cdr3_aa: ASSKEARDYGYT
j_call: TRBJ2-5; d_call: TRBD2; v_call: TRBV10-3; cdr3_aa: AISLSGGAGETQY
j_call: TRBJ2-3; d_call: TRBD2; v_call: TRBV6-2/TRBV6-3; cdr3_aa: ASSRPGGPSTDTQY
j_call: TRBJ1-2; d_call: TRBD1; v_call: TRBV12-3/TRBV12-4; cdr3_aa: ASSPGQKGYT
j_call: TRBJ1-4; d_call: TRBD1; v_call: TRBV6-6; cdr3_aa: ASSPGQGSEKLF
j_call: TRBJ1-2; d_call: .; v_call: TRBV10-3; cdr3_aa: AIPPSRSNYGYT
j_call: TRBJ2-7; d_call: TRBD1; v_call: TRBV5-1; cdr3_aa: ASSLPKRTGDQRVTYEQY
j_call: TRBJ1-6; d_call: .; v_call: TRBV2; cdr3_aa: ASRAGTRDSPLH
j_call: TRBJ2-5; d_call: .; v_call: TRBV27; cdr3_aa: ASGSGAEETQY
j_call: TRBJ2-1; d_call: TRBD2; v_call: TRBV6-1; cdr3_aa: ASSELAGGNEQF
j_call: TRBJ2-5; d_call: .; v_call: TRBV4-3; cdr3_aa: ASSQDTLETQY
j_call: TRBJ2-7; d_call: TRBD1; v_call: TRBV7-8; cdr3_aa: ASNRDSSYEQY
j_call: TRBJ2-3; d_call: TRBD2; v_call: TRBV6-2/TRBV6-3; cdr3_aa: ASSYLPGGGRFTDTQY